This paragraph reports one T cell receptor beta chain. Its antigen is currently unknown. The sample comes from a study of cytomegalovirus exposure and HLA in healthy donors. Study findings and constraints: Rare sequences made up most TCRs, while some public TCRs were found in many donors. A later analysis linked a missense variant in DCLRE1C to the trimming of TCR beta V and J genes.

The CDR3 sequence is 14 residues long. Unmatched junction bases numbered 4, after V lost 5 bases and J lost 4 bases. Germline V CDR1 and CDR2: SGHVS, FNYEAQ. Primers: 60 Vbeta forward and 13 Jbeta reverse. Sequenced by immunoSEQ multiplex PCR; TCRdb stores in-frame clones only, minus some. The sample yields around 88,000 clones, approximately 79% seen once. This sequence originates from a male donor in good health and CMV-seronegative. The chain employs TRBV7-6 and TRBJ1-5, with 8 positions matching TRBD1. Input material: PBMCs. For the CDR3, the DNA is TGTGCCAGCAGCCCAGGGACAGGAAATCAGCCCCAGCATTTT. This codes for CASSPGTGNQPQHF.